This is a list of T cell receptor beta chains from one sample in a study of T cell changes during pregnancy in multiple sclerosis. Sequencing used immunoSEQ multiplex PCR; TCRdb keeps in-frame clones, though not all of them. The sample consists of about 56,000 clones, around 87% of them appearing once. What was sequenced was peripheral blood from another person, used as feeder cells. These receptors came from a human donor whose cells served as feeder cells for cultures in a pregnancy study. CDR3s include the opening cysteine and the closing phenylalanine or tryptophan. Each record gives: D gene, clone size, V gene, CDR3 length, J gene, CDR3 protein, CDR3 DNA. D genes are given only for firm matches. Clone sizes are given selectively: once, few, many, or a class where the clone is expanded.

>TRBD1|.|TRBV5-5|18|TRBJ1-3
CASSTLYGQGFVLNTIYF
TGTGCCAGCAGCACACTATACGGACAGGGGTTTGTCTTAAACACCATATATTTT
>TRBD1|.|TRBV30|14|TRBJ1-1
CAWRIIQGNAEAFF
TGTGCCTGGAGGATAATACAGGGGAACGCTGAAGCTTTCTTT
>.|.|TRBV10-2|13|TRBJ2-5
CASKKGGTETQYF
TGCGCCAGCAAGAAGGGGGGTACGGAGACCCAGTACTTC
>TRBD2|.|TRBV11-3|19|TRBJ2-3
CASSLGLAGGRIGADTQYF
TGTGCCAGCAGCTTGGGGCTAGCGGGAGGCCGCATAGGGGCAGATACGCAGTATTTT
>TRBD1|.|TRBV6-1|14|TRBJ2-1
CASSPGGIYNEQFF
TGTGCCAGCAGTCCAGGGGGAATCTACAATGAGCAGTTCTTC
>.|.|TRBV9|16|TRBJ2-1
CASSVEARATNNEQFF
TGTGCCAGCAGCGTAGAGGCCAGGGCGACAAACAATGAGCAGTTCTTC
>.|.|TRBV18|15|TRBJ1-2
CASSPSGSSNYGYTF
TGTGCCAGCTCACCATCCGGCAGCTCTAACTATGGCTACACCTTC
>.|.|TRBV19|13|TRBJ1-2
CASSIREAYGYTF
TGTGCCAGTAGTATCCGTGAAGCCTATGGCTACACCTTC
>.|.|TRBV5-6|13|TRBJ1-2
CASSLGSSHSYTF
TGTGCCAGCAGCTTGGGGTCCTCCCATAGCTACACCTTC
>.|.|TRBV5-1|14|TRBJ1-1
CASSLGTLGTEAFF
TGCGCCAGCAGCTTAGGGACCCTAGGCACTGAAGCTTTCTTT
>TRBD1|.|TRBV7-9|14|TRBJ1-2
CASRRTGESGGYTF
TGTGCCAGCAGGAGGACAGGGGAGAGCGGTGGCTACACCTTC
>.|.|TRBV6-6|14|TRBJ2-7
CASSSSGAGYEQYF
TGTGCCAGCAGTTCCTCTGGCGCCGGCTACGAGCAGTACTTC
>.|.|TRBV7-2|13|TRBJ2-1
CASSLVKSNEQFF
TGTGCCAGCAGCTTAGTTAAGTCCAATGAGCAGTTCTTC
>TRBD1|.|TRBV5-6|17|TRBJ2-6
CATSKGQGLFGANVLTF
TGTGCCACCTCGAAGGGACAGGGGTTGTTCGGGGCCAACGTCCTGACTTTC
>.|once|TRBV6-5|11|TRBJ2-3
CASSYANTQYF
TGTGCCAGCAGTTACGCGAATACGCAGTATTTT